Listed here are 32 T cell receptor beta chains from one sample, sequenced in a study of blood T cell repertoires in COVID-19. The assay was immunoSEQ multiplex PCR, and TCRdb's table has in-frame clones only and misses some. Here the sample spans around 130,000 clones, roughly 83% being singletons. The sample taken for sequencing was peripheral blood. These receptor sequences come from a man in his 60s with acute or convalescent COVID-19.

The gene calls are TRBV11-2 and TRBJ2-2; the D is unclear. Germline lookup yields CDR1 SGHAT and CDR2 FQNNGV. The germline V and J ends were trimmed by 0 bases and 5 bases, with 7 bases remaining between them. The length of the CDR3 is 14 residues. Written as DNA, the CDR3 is TGTGCCAGCAGCTTAGACGGTCTAACCGGGGAGCTGTTTTTT. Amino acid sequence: CASSLDGLTGELFF.

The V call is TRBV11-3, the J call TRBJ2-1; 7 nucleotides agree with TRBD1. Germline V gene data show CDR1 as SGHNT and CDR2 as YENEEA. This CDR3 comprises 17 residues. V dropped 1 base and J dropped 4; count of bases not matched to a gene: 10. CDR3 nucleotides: TGTGCCAGCAGCTTAGGGTTGGGACGGGACAGTTACAATGAGCAGTTCTTC. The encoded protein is CASSLGLGRDSYNEQFF.

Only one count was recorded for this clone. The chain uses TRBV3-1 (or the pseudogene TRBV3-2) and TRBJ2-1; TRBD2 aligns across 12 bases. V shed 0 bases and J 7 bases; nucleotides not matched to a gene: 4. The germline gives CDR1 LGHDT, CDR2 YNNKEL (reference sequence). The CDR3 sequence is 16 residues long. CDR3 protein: CASSQDRGTSGNEQFF. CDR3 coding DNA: TGTGCCAGCAGCCAAGATCGGGGGACTAGCGGGAATGAGCAGTTCTTC.

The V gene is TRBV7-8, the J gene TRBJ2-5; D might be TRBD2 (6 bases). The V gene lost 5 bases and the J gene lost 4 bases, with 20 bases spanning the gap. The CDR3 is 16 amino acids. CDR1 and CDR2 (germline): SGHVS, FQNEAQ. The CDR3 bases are TGTGCCAGCAGCAACAGGAGGGACCGGATGTCAGAGACCCAGTACTTC. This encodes CASSNRRDRMSETQYF.

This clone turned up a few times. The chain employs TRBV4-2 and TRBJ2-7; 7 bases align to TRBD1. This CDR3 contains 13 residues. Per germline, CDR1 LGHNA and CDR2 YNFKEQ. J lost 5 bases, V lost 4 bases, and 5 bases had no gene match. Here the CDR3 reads CASSPNDRDEQYF. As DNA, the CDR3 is TGTGCCAGCAGCCCTAACGACAGGGACGAGCAGTACTTC.

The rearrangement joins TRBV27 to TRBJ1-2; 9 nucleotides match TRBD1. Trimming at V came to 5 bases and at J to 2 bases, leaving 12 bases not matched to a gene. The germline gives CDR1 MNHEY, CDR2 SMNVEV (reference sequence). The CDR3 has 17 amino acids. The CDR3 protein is CASSPIDFGQGNYGYTF. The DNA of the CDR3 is TGTGCCAGCAGTCCCATAGATTTCGGACAGGGGAACTATGGCTACACCTTC.

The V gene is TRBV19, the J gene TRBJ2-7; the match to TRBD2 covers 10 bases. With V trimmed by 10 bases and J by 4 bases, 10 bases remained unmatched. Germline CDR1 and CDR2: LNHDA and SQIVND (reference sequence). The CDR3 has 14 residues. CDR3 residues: CATTRTSGNYEQYF. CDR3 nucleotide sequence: TGTGCCACCACCAGGACTAGCGGAAATTACGAGCAGTACTTC. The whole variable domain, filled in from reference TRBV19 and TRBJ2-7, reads DGGITQSPKYLFRKEGQNVTLSCEQNLNHDAMYWYRQDPGQGLRLIYYSQIVNDFQKGDIAEGYSVSREKKESFPLTVTSAQKNPTAFYLCATTRTSGNYEQYFGPGTRLTVT.

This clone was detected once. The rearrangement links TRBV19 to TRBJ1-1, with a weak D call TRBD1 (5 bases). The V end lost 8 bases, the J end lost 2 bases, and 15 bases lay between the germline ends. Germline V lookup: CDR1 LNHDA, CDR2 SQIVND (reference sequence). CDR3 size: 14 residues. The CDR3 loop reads CASWAGTYNTEAFF. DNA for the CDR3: TGTGCCAGTTGGGCCGGGACTTATAACACTGAAGCTTTCTTT.

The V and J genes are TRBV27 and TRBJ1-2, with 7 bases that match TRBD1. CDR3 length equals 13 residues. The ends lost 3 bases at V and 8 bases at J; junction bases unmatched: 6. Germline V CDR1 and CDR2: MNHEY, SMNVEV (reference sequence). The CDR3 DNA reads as TGTGCCAGCAGTTTGAGGGGGCTGGGGGGCTACACCTTC. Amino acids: CASSLRGLGGYTF.

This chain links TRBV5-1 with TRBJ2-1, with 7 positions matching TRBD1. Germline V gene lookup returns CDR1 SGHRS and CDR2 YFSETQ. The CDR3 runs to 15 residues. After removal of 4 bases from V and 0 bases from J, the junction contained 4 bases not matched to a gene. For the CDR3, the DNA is TGCGCCAGCAGCGTACAGGGGAGCTCCTACAATGAGCAGTTCTTC. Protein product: CASSVQGSSYNEQFF.

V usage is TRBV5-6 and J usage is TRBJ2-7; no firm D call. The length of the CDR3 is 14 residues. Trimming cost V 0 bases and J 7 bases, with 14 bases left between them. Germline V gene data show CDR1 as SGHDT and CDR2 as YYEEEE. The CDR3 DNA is TGTGCCAGCAGCTTGGCCGGAGTGCCTAGGGAGCAGTACTTC. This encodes CASSLAGVPREQYF.

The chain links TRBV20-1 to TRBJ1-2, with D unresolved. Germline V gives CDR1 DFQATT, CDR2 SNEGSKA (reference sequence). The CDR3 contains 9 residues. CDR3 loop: CTQRRGYTF. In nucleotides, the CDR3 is TGCACTCAAAGGAGGGGCTACACCTTC.

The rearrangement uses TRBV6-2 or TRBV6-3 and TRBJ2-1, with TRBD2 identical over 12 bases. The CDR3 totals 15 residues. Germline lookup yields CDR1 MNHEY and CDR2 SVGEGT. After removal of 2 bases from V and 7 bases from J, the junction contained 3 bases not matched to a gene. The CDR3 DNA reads TGTGCCAGCAGTTACCCTAGCGGGAGGGAAAATGAGCAGTTCTTC. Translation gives CASSYPSGRENEQFF.

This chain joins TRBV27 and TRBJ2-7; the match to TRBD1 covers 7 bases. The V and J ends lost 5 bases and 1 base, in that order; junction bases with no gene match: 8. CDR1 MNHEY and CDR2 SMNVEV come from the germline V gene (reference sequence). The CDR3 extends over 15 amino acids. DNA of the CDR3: TGTGCCAGCAGTAAACAGGGGATTGAATCCTACGAGCAGTACTTC. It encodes CASSKQGIESYEQYF.

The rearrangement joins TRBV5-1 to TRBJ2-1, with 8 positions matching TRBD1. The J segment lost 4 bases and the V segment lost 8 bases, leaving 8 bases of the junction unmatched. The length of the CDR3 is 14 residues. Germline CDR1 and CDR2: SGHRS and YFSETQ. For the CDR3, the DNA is TGCGCCAGTCAGACCGGACAGGGATACAATGAGCAGTTCTTC. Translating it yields CASQTGQGYNEQFF.

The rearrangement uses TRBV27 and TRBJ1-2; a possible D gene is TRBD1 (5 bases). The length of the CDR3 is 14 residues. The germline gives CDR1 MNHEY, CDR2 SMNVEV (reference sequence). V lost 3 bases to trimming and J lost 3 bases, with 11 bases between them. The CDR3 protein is CASSLSGGYYGYTF. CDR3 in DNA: TGTGCCAGCAGTTTGAGCGGGGGTTACTATGGCTACACCTTC.

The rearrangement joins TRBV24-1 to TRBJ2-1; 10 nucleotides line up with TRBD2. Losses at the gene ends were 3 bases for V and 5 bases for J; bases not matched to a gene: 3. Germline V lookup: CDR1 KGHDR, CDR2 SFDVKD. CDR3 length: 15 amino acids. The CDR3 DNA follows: TGTGCCACCAGTGATGTAGCGGGAGGAAACAATGAGCAGTTCTTC. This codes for CATSDVAGGNNEQFF.

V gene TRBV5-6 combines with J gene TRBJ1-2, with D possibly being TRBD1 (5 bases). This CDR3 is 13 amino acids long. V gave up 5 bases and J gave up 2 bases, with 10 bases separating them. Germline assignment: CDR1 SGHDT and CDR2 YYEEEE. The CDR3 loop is CASRPGLNYGYTF. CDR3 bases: TGTGCCAGCAGGCCGGGACTAAACTATGGCTACACCTTC.

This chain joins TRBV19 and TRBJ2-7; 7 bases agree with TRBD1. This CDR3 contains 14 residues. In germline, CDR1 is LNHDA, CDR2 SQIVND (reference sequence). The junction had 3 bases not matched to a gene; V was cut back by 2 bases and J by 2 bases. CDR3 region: CASSITGDPYEQYF. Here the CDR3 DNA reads TGTGCCAGTAGTATAACAGGGGACCCCTACGAGCAGTACTTC.

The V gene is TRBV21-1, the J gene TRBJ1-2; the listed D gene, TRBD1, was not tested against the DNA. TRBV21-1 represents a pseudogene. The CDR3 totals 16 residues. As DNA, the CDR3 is TGTGCCAGCAGCAAGGGACAGCCACCTGAATACTATGGCTACACCTTC. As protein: CASSKGQPPEYYGYTF.

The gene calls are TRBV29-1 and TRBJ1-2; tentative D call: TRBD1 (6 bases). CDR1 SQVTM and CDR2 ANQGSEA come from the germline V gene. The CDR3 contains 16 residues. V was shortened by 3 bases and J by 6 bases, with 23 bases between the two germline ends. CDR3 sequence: CSVESQGTLRRDGYTF. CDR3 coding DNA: TGCAGCGTTGAGAGTCAGGGGACCCTAAGGAGAGATGGCTACACCTTC.

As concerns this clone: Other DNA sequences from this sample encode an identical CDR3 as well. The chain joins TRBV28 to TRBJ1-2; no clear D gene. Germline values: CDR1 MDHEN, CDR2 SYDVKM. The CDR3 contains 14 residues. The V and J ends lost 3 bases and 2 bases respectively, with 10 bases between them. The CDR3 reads CASSFPGENYGYTF. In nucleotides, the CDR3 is TGTGCCAGCAGTTTTCCCGGAGAGAACTATGGCTACACCTTC.

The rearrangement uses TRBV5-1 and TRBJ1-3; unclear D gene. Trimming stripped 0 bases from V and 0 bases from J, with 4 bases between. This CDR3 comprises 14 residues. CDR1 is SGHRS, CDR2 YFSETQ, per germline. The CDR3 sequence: CASSLDSSGNTIYF. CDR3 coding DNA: TGCGCCAGCAGCTTGGACAGCTCTGGAAACACCATATATTTT.

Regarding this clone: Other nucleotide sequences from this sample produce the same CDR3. The CDR3 protein is CASSIPGAYEQYF. In DNA, the CDR3 is TGTGCCAGTAGTATACCAGGGGCCTACGAGCAGTACTTC. J is TRBJ2-7 and V is TRBV19; D might be TRBD1 (6 bases). The CDR3 consists of 13 residues. Germline V lookup: CDR1 LNHDA, CDR2 SQIVND (reference sequence). V shed 2 bases and J shed 2 bases, with 7 bases lying between them. The whole variable domain, filled in from reference TRBV19 and TRBJ2-7, reads DGGITQSPKYLFRKEGQNVTLSCEQNLNHDAMYWYRQDPGQGLRLIYYSQIVNDFQKGDIAEGYSVSREKKESFPLTVTSAQKNPTAFYLCASSIPGAYEQYFGPGTRLTVT.

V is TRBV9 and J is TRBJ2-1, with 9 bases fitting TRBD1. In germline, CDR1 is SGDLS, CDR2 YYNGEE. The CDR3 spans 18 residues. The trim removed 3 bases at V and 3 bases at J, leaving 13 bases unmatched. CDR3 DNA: TGTGCCAGCAGCGCCTTGGGACAGGGAGTGGCGAACTACAATGAGCAGTTCTTC. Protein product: CASSALGQGVANYNEQFF.

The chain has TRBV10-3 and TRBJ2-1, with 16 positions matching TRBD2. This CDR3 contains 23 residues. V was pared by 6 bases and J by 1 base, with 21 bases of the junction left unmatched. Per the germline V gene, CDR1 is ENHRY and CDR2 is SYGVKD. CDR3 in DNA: TGTGCCATCAGGCGTTTTCTCAGTTTGGGACTAGCGGGAGGGCCGGAGTCCTACAATGAGCAGTTCTTC. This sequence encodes CAIRRFLSLGLAGGPESYNEQFF.

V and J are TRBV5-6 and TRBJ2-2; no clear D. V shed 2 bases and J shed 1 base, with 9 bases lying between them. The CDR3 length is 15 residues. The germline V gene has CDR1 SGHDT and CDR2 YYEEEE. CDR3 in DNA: TGTGCCAGCAGCTTCGGGTCCGGGAACACCGGGGAGCTGTTTTTT. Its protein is CASSFGSGNTGELFF.

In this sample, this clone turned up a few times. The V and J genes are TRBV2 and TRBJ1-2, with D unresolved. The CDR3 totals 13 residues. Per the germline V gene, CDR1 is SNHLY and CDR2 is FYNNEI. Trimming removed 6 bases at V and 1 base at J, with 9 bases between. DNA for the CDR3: TGTGCCAGCAGCGAAATAGATAACTATGGCTACACCTTC. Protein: CASSEIDNYGYTF. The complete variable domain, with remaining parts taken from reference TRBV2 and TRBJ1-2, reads EPEVTQTPSHQVTQMGQEVILRCVPISNHLYFYWYRQILGQKVEFLVSFYNNEISEKSEIFDDQFSVERPDGSNFTLKIRSTKLEDSAMYFCASSEIDNYGYTFGSGTRLTVV.

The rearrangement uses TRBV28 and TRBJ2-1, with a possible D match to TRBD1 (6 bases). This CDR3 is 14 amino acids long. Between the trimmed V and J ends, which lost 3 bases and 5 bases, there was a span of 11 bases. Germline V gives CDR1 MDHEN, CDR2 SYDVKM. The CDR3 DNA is TGTGCCAGCAGTTTCTTCCAGGGGAACAATGAGCAGTTCTTC. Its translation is CASSFFQGNNEQFF.

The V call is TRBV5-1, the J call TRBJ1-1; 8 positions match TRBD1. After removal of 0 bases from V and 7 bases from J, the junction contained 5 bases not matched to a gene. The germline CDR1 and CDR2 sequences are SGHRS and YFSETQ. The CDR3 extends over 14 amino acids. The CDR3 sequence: CASSLGSGGFEAFF. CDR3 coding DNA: TGCGCCAGCAGCTTGGGGTCAGGGGGCTTTGAAGCTTTCTTT.

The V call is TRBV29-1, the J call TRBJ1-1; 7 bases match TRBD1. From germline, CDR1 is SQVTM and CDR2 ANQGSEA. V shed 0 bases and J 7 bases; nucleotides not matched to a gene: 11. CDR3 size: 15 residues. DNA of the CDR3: TGCAGCGTTGAAGAGAAGGCAGGGGGTGCCATTGAAGCTTTCTTT. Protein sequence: CSVEEKAGGAIEAFF.

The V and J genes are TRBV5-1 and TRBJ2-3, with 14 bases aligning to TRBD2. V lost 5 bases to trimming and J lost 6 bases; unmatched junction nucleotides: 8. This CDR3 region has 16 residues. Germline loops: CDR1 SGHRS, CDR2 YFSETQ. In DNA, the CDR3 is TGCGCCAGCAGGACCGGGACTAGCGGGGGCGTGGATACGCAGTATTTT. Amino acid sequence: CASRTGTSGGVDTQYF.